Presented here are 14 T cell receptor beta chains from one specimen sequenced in a study of Graves' ophthalmopathy and Graves' hyperthyroidism. Amplified TCR beta CDR3 regions were obtained using RNA transcripts as template. First-round RT-PCR relied on HTBI primers, and a second-round multiplex PCR came next. Each CDR3 protein is one row after TCRdb ran MiXCR on the multiplex PCR reads. The repertoire holds under 400,000 distinct CDR3 sequences, with under 20% as singletons. What was sequenced was peripheral blood. The source is an adult man with Graves' ophthalmopathy.

In this sample, this clonotype turned up many times. The chain recombines TRBV28 with TRBJ1-2, with unresolved D. Germline values: CDR1 MDHEN, CDR2 SYDVKM. This CDR3 is 12 amino acids long. V lost 5 bases to trimming and J lost 7 bases, with 11 bases between them. The CDR3 spells CASSATPGGYTF. The CDR3 region has the DNA TGTGCCAGCAGTGCCACGCCCGGTGGCTACACCTTC.

This clonotype showed up many times. The chain links TRBV29-1 to TRBJ1-5, with 7 bases fitting TRBD1. V trimming: 7 bases; J trimming: 7 bases; junction bases outside the gene matches: 10. The V gene's germline CDR1 is SQVTM and CDR2 ANQGSEA. The CDR3 is made up of 13 amino acids. CDR3 protein: CSARKGADQPQHF. The CDR3 DNA reads as TGCAGCGCACGTAAGGGGGCGGACCAGCCCCAGCATTTT.

This rearrangement joins TRBV6-5 to TRBJ1-2; D not certain. The CDR3 contains 15 residues. In germline, CDR1 is MNHEY, CDR2 SVGAGI. Trimming removed 5 bases at V and 4 bases at J, with 17 bases between. For the CDR3, the DNA is TGTGCCAGCAGTCTAGAGTATCGGTCGGCCTATGGCTACACCTTC. Translating it yields CASSLEYRSAYGYTF.

In this sample, this clonotype turned up many times. V and J are TRBV11-2 and TRBJ2-3, with TRBD2 matching over 10 bases. CDR3 length: 18 amino acids. V gave up 1 base and J gave up 2 bases; unmatched junction bases: 9. Germline V gives CDR1 SGHAT, CDR2 FQNNGV. CDR3 protein: CASSLVASGGGITDTQYF. In nucleotides, the CDR3 is TGTGCCAGCAGCTTAGTGGCTAGCGGGGGCGGAATCACAGATACGCAGTATTTT.

This clonotype was recorded at least ten times. The V call is TRBV5-1, the J call TRBJ1-5, with TRBD1 matching 7 bases. This CDR3 is 14 amino acids long. The ends lost 5 bases at V and 3 bases at J; junction bases unmatched: 5. Germline loops: CDR1 SGHRS, CDR2 YFSETQ. The CDR3 sequence: CASRPDRDNQPQHF. Written as DNA, the CDR3 is TGCGCCAGCAGACCCGACAGGGACAATCAGCCCCAGCATTTT. The complete variable domain, with remaining parts taken from reference TRBV5-1 and TRBJ1-5, reads KAGVTQTPRYLIKTRGQQVTLSCSPISGHRSVSWYQQTPGQGLQFLFEYFSETQRNKGNFPGRFSGRQFSNSRSEMNVSTLELGDSALYLCASRPDRDNQPQHFGDGTRLSIL.

There are many counts of this clonotype. This rearrangement joins TRBV30 to TRBJ2-5, with D possibly TRBD2 on 5 matching bases. The V gene's germline CDR1 is GTSNPN and CDR2 SVGIG (reference sequence). With 3 bases removed from V and 5 bases from J, the gap between germline ends came to 16 bases. The CDR3 has 14 amino acids. The CDR3 nucleotides are TGTGCCTGGAGGGTACCTGGAGGTTCGGAGACCCAGTACTTC. It yields the protein CAWRVPGGSETQYF. Using reference TRBV30 and TRBJ2-5 for the parts outside the CDR3, the full variable domain is SQTIHQWPATLVQPVGSPLSLECTVEGTSNPNLYWYRQAAGRGLQLLFYSVGIGQISSEVPQNLSASRPQDRQFILSSKKLLLSDSGFYLCAWRVPGGSETQYFGPGTRLLVL.

This clonotype has at least ten counts. This chain connects TRBV7-9 to TRBJ2-7; possible D gene TRBD1, 5 bases. The germline V and J ends were trimmed by 10 bases and 0 bases, with 13 bases remaining between them. This CDR3 has 13 residues. CDR1 and CDR2 from the germline V gene are SEHNR and FQNEAQ (reference sequence). In nucleotides, the CDR3 is TGTGCCACCAGGGCTGATCACTCCTACGAGCAGTACTTC. This sequence encodes CATRADHSYEQYF.

This clonotype was counted many times. In DNA form, the CDR3 reads TGTGCCAGCAGTTCCAGGGACAGGGGGCGACTTGATAACTATGGCTACACCTTC. This codes for CASSSRDRGRLDNYGYTF. The chain links TRBV27 to TRBJ1-2, with TRBD1 identical over 12 bases. CDR1 MNHEY and CDR2 SMNVEV come from the germline V gene (reference sequence). V was clipped by 4 bases and J by 1 base; unmatched bases: 10. The CDR3 is 18 amino acids.

This clonotype appeared many times. V is TRBV6-2 or TRBV6-3 and J is TRBJ2-2, with 11 bases matching TRBD1. V was clipped by 2 bases and J by 6 bases; unmatched bases: 2. There are 15 residues in the CDR3. CDR1 MNHEY and CDR2 SVGEGT come from the germline V gene. The CDR3: CASSYGTGGAGELFF. In nucleotides, the CDR3 is TGTGCCAGCAGTTACGGGACAGGGGGGGCCGGGGAGCTGTTTTTT.

This clonotype occurred many times. The CDR3 region is CASSFRQDDYEQYF. CDR3 coding DNA: TGTGCCAGCAGTTTTAGACAGGACGACTACGAGCAGTACTTC. The rearrangement links TRBV27 to TRBJ2-7, with D possibly being TRBD1 (6 bases). The V gene's germline CDR1 is MNHEY and CDR2 SMNVEV (reference sequence). The CDR3 loop spans 14 amino acids. V lost 3 bases and J lost 3, with 12 bases in between.

This clonotype was seen at least ten times. The chain links TRBV14 to TRBJ2-2, with D hard to call. The CDR3 is 15 amino acids. Trimming pared 3 bases from V and 1 base from J, leaving 9 bases between. Looked up from germline, CDR1 is SGHDN and CDR2 is FVKESK. This chain's CDR3 is CASSHRNGNTGELFF. The CDR3 DNA is TGTGCCAGCAGCCATCGTAACGGGAACACCGGGGAGCTGTTTTTT.

This chain links TRBV30 with TRBJ2-7; 7 bases are a match to TRBD2. J lost 4 bases, V lost 0 bases, and 6 bases had no gene match. The CDR3 has 14 amino acids. CDR1 GTSNPN and CDR2 SVGIG come from the germline V gene (reference sequence). CDR3 nucleotide sequence: TGTGCCTGGAGTGTAGGCGGGAGAGGGTACGAGCAGTACTTC. This encodes CAWSVGGRGYEQYF.

This clonotype has at least ten counts. J is TRBJ2-2 and V is TRBV19; tentatively, D is TRBD2 (7 bases). The CDR3 totals 16 residues. V was shortened by 8 bases and J by 5 bases, with 21 bases between the two germline ends. The germline CDR1 and CDR2 sequences are LNHDA and SQIVND (reference sequence). Here the CDR3 DNA reads TGTGCCAGTTCCCATCAGGGGCGGGGGTCGACCGGGGAGCTGTTTTTT. This encodes CASSHQGRGSTGELFF.

In this sample, this clonotype turned up a few times. No conserved phenylalanine or tryptophan ends this CDR3, so it is likely a read error. The CDR3 loop is CASSPDSSNQPQHS. The CDR3 coding sequence is TGCGCCAGCAGCCCAGACAGTAGCAATCAGCCCCAGCATTCT. V gene TRBV5-1 combines with J gene TRBJ1-5; D is possibly TRBD1 (5 bases). This CDR3 region has 14 residues. Trimming shortened V by 4 bases and J by 0 bases, and 8 bases separated the two germline ends. The germline CDR1 and CDR2 sequences are SGHRS and YFSETQ.